This T cell receptor (beta chain) stems from a study of blood T cell repertoires in COVID-19. Whole-study context: Samples of COVID-19 (acute and convalescent) were obtained from the United States, Italy and Spain. T cells, B-cell-depleted T cells, or PBMCs provided the cDNA or gDNA that served as material.

Original processing notes: Reference gene primer amplification gave estimated nucleated cell counts. Sequencing used immunoSEQ multiplex PCR; TCRdb keeps in-frame clones, though not all of them. Clonal size and the V and J genes are those of that table, whereas D and trimming came from the DNA. The sample has roughly 100,000 clones, around nine tenths seen once. What was sequenced was peripheral blood. The clonotype originates from a woman older than 75 in a cohort sampled during active COVID-19.

The CDR3 region has the DNA TGCGCCAGCAGTGAGTCGTCACTCCTCACAGATACGCAGTATTTT. It translates to CASSESSLLTDTQYF. The chain recombines TRBV10-1 with TRBJ2-3; D ambiguous. Germline values: CDR1 WNHNN, CDR2 SYGVQD (reference sequence). The V end lost 0 bases, the J end lost 2 bases, and 9 bases lay between the germline ends. The CDR3 contains 15 residues.